This is a list of T cell receptor beta chains from one sample in a study of blood T cell repertoires in COVID-19. Some clones are missing from TCRdb's copy, which holds only in-frame ones; the method was immunoSEQ multiplex PCR. Of about 150,000 clones listed, 80% were seen once; the top ten hold 5%. Sequencing was done on a sample of peripheral blood. The source is a woman aged 50 to 65 with acute or convalescent COVID-19. The CDR3 runs from the conserved cysteine through the conserved F or W. D genes are given only for firm matches. The size entry is marked missing in some rows and otherwise reads once, few, many or a size class.

cdr3_length | clone_size | j_call | d_call | v_call | cdr3_nt | cdr3_aa
13 | - | TRBJ2-5 | TRBD1 | TRBV6-2/TRBV6-3 | TGTGCCAGCAGTTCGGACAGGGTAGAGACCCAGTACTTC | CASSSDRVETQYF
14 | - | TRBJ2-7 | TRBD1 | TRBV3-1/TRBV3-2 | TGTGCCAGCGGCCGGGACAGCCAAGCTAGGGAGCAGTACTTC | CASGRDSQAREQYF
13 | once | TRBJ1-1 | - | TRBV18 | TGTGCCAGCTCATCCCGACCCGACCGGGGAGCTTTCTTT | CASSSRPDRGAFF
15 | once | TRBJ1-5 | TRBD1 | TRBV2 | TGTGCCAGCAGAAGCAACACAGGGGGCAATCAGCCCCAGCATTTT | CASRSNTGGNQPQHF
16 | - | TRBJ2-3 | TRBD1 | TRBV9 | TGTGCCAGCAGCGGAATACAGGGGGCCAACACAGATACGCAGTATTTT | CASSGIQGANTDTQYF
19 | - | TRBJ1-5 | TRBD1 | TRBV4-2 | TGTGCCAGCAGCCAAGATCCCTTCGACAGGGGTTGGGGCAATCAGCCCCAGCATTTT | CASSQDPFDRGWGNQPQHF
16 | - | TRBJ2-1 | - | TRBV5-1 | TGCGCCAGCAGTAGGGAGTACACCAATAGGGCCAATGAGCAGTTCTTC | CASSREYTNRANEQFF
16 | - | TRBJ1-1 | TRBD1 | TRBV19 | TGTGCCAGTAGTGCCTCCGGGACAGGGGGATCTATTGAAGCTTTCTTT | CASSASGTGGSIEAFF
13 | - | TRBJ1-5 | - | TRBV6-6 | TGTGCCAGCAGTTCTAGTGCAGATGAGCCCCAGCATTTT | CASSSSADEPQHF
16 | - | TRBJ2-1 | TRBD2 | TRBV11-3 | TGTGCCAGCAGCTTAGACAGAGCGGGACTAGTAAATGAGCAGTTCTTC | CASSLDRAGLVNEQFF
14 | - | TRBJ2-1 | - | TRBV6-6 | TGTGCCACCACCATGGGCCAGGGGCATGGCGAGCAGTTCTTC | CATTMGQGHGEQFF
14 | - | TRBJ2-5 | TRBD2 | TRBV6-5 | TGTGCCAGCATTAAACGGGGGGTGGAGGAGACCCAGTACTTC | CASIKRGVEETQYF
14 | - | TRBJ1-1 | TRBD1 | TRBV6-5 | TGTGCCAGCAGTCATAACAGGGGGGACACTGAAGCTTTCTTT | CASSHNRGDTEAFF
14 | - | TRBJ1-2 | - | TRBV6-5 | TGTGCCAGCAGTAGACAGGAAGTAAACTATGGCTACACCTTC | CASSRQEVNYGYTF
13 | once | TRBJ2-5 | TRBD2 | TRBV7-2 | TGTGCCAGCAGCTCCCCGGGACTAGCAGCCCAGTACTTC | CASSSPGLAAQYF
14 | - | TRBJ1-5 | TRBD1 | TRBV5-1 | TGCGCCAGCAGCACGACAGGGACGGATCAGCCCCAGCATTTT | CASSTTGTDQPQHF
14 | - | TRBJ1-5 | - | TRBV2 | TGTGCCAGCAGGGACAGATTCAGGGATCAGCCCCAGCATTTT | CASRDRFRDQPQHF
13 | - | TRBJ1-2 | - | TRBV5-8 | TGTGCCAGCAGCTCTAAAATTACCTATGGCTACACCTTC | CASSSKITYGYTF
15 | - | TRBJ2-2 | - | TRBV29-1 | TGCAGCGTTGAATACTCGGACACAAACACCGGGGAGCTGTTTTTT | CSVEYSDTNTGELFF
12 | - | TRBJ2-1 | - | TRBV5-6 | TGTGCCAGCACCCTGGGGCTAGGTGAGCAGTTCTTC | CASTLGLGEQFF
15 | - | TRBJ2-1 | - | TRBV9 | TGTGCCAGCAGCAGGGGGGGCTCCTCCTACAATGAGCAGTTCTTC | CASSRGGSSYNEQFF
14 | - | TRBJ1-6 | - | TRBV19 | TGTGCCAGTAGTACTGGACTGGGAGGTTCACCCCTCCACTTT | CASSTGLGGSPLHF
11 | - | TRBJ2-1 | - | TRBV10-3 | TGTGCCACAGCCCCCGGGGGTGAGCAGTTCTTC | CATAPGGEQFF